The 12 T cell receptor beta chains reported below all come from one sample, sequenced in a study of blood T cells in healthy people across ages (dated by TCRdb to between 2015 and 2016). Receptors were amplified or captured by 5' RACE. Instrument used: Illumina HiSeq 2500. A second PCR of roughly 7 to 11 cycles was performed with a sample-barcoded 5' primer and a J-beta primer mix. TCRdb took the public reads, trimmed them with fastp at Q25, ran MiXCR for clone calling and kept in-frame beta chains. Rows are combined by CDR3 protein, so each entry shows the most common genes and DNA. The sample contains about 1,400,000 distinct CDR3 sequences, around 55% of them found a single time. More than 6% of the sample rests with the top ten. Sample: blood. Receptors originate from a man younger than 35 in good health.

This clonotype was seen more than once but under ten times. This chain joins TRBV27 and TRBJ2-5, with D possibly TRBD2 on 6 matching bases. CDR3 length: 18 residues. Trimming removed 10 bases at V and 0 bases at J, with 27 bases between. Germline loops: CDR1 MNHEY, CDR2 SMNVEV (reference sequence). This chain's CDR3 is CANPIRSAGRGYQETQYF. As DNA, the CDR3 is TGTGCCAACCCGATTCGGAGTGCGGGGCGCGGATACCAAGAGACCCAGTACTTC.

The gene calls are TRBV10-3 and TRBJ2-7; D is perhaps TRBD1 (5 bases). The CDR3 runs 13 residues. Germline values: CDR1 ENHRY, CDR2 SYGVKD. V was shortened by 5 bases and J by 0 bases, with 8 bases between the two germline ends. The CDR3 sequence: CAISSDTSYEQYF. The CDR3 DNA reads TGTGCCATCAGTTCGGACACCTCCTACGAGCAGTACTTC.

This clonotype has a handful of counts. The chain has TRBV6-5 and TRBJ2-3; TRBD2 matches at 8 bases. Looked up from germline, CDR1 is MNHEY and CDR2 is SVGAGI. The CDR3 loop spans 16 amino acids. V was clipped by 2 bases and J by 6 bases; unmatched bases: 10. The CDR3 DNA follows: TGTGCCAGCAGTTACGCCGCCGGGAGGGATTGGGATACGCAGTATTTT. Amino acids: CASSYAAGRDWDTQYF.

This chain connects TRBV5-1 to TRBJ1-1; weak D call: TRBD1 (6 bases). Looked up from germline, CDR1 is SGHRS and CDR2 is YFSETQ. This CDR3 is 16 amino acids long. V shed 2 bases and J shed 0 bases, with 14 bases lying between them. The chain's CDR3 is CASSLQPTGMNTEAFF. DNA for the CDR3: TGCGCCAGCAGCTTACAACCGACAGGTATGAACACTGAAGCTTTCTTT.

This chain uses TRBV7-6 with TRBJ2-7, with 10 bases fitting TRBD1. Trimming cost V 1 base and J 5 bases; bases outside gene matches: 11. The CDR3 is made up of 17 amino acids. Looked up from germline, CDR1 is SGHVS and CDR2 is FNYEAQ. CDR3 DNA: TGTGCCAGCAGCTTAGTAGGGCCGGGACAGGGGAACCACGAGCAGTACTTC. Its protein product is CASSLVGPGQGNHEQYF. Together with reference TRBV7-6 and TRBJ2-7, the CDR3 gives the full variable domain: GAGVSQSPRYKVTKRGQDVALRCDPISGHVSLYWYRQALGQGPEFLTYFNYEAQQDKSGLPNDRFSAERPEGSISTLTIQRTEQRDSAMYRCASSLVGPGQGNHEQYFGPGTRLTVT.

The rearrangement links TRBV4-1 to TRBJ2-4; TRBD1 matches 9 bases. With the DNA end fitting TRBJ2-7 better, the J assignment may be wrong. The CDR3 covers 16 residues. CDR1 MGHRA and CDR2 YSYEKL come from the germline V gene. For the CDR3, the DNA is TGCGCCAGCAGCCAGACACAGGGGGCCGAATACTACGAGCAGTACTTC. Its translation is CASSQTQGAEYYEQYF.

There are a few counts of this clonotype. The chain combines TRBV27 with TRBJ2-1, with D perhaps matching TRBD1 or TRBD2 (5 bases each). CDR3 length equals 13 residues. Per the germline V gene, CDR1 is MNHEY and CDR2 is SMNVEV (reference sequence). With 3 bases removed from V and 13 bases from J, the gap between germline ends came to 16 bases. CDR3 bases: TGTGCCAGCAGTTTCGAGGGTGGGGCAGGACAGTTCTTC. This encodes CASSFEGGAGQFF.

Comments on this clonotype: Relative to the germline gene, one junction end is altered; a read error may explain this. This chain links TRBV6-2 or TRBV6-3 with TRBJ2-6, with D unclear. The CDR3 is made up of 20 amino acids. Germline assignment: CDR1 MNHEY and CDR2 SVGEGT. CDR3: CASSYSDGWAGSSGANVLTF. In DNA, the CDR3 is TGTGCCAGCAGCTACTCCGATGGATGGGCCGGCAGCTCTGGGGCCAACGTCCTGACTTTC.

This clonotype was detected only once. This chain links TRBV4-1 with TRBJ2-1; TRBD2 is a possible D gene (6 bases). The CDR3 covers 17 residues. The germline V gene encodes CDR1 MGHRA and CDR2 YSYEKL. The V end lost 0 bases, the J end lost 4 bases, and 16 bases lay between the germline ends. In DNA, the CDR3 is TGCGCCAGCAGCCAAGATTTTGGGACTTTAGGGTACAATGAGCAGTTCTTC. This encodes CASSQDFGTLGYNEQFF.

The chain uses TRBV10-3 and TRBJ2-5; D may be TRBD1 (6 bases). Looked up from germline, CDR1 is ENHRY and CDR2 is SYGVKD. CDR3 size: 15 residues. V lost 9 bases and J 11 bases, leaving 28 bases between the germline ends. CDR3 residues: CAMDREDLPYNEQYF. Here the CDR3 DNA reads TGTGCCATGGACAGAGAGGACCTCCCGTACAATGAGCAGTACTTC.

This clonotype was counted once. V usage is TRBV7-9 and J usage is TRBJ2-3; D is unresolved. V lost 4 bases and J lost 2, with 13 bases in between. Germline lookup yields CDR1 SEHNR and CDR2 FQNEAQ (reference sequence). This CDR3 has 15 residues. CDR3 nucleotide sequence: TGTGCCAGCAGCTCCCCTATAGGCTCCACAGATACGCAGTATTTT. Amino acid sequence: CASSSPIGSTDTQYF.

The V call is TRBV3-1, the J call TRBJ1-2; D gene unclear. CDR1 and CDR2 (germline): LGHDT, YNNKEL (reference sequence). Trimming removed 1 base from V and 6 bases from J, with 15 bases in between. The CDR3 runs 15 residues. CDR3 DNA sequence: TGTGCCAGCAGCCAAGGGATAGCCCAATACGATGGCTACACCTTC. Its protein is CASSQGIAQYDGYTF.